These 20 T cell receptor beta chains originate from one sample sequenced in a study of cytomegalovirus exposure and HLA in healthy donors. PCR employed 60 Vbeta and 13 Jbeta primers. Produced via immunoSEQ multiplex PCR; TCRdb's table is partial and in-frame only. The repertoire has about 130,000 clones, around 77% of them found once; the top ten carry around 13%. The specimen sequenced was PBMCs. The receptors come from a woman aged 40 to 50 in good health and CMV-seropositive.

This chain uses TRBV4-1 with TRBJ2-1; TRBD2 aligns across 9 bases. Trimming took 0 bases from V and 6 from J; bases not matched to a gene: 9. This CDR3 contains 17 residues. CDR1 is MGHRA, CDR2 YSYEKL, per germline. CDR3 region: CASSQDSTASGINEQFF. The DNA of the CDR3 is TGCGCCAGCAGCCAAGACAGTACGGCTAGCGGGATCAATGAGCAGTTCTTC.

This CDR3 is CASSPRQDLEQYF. As DNA, the CDR3 is TGTGCCAGCTCACCACGACAGGATCTCGAGCAGTACTTC. J is TRBJ2-7 and V is TRBV18; D possibly corresponds to TRBD1 (6 bases). The V end was cut by 1 base, the J end by 6 bases, with 10 bases between. Per germline, CDR1 KGHSH and CDR2 LQKENI. The CDR3 extends over 13 amino acids.

The gene calls are TRBV2 and TRBJ2-2; maybe TRBD2 (5 bases). V shed 0 bases and J shed 6 bases, with 14 bases lying between them. Germline V gene data show CDR1 as SNHLY and CDR2 as FYNNEI. The CDR3 has 16 amino acids. The DNA for the CDR3 is TGTGCCAGCAGTGAAGCGATGGGCCGGGGTCCCGGGGAGCTGTTTTTT. It encodes CASSEAMGRGPGELFF.

This clone has just a few counts. The V gene is TRBV5-4, the J gene TRBJ1-1, with TRBD1 matching over 7 bases. Germline CDR1 and CDR2: SGHNT and YYREEE (reference sequence). With V trimmed by 7 bases and J by 2 bases, 5 bases remained unmatched. There are 13 residues in the CDR3. CDR3 sequence reads: CASGGTVNTEAFF. CDR3 nucleotide sequence: TGTGCCAGCGGGGGGACAGTCAACACTGAAGCTTTCTTT.

This clone was observed once. The CDR3 DNA follows: TGTGCCAGCAGCTCAGGGGAGGGATTTAACTATGGCTACACCTTC. Translated, it gives CASSSGEGFNYGYTF. The V call is TRBV7-6, the J call TRBJ1-2; perhaps TRBD1 as D (6 bases). CDR1 is SGHVS, CDR2 FNYEAQ, per germline. The CDR3 is made up of 15 amino acids. Trimming pared 4 bases from V and 1 base from J, leaving 13 bases between.

The chain employs TRBV25-1 and TRBJ2-3, with D perhaps TRBD2 (6 bases). V was shortened by 6 bases and J by 3 bases, with 16 bases between the two germline ends. This CDR3 has 15 residues. The germline V gene encodes CDR1 MGHDK and CDR2 SYGVNS. The CDR3 loop reads CASSLSGVMTDTQYF. Here the CDR3 DNA reads TGTGCCAGCAGCTTGTCGGGAGTAATGACAGATACGCAGTATTTT.

This clone was observed a single time. This chain uses TRBV28 with TRBJ1-1; D may be TRBD1 (5 bases). CDR3 size: 14 residues. Trimming shortened V by 3 bases and J by 3 bases, and 11 bases separated the two germline ends. Germline CDR1 is MDHEN and CDR2 is SYDVKM. The CDR3 DNA reads TGTGCCAGCAGTTTCTCCGGGACTTACACTGAAGCTTTCTTT. Translating it yields CASSFSGTYTEAFF.

The chain joins TRBV4-1 to TRBJ2-7, with D tentatively TRBD1 (5 bases). Deletions cut 0 bases from V and 0 bases from J, with 15 bases between. The CDR3 is 17 amino acids. Germline V gene sequence: CDR1 MGHRA, CDR2 YSYEKL. CDR3 residues: CASSQERAQASSYEQYF. In nucleotides, the CDR3 is TGCGCCAGCAGCCAAGAAAGAGCACAGGCCAGCTCCTACGAGCAGTACTTC.

This chain joins TRBV15 and TRBJ1-4, with 8 bases that match TRBD1. CDR3 length: 16 residues. Germline-derived CDR1 and CDR2 are LNHNV and YYDKDF (reference sequence). Trimming removed 3 bases from V and 8 bases from J; junction bases left unmatched: 11. CDR3 nucleotide sequence: TGTGCCACCAGCAGTAAATTAACAGGGGGAAGCGAAAAACTGTTTTTT. Its protein is CATSSKLTGGSEKLFF.

The rearrangement links TRBV7-9 to TRBJ2-3; D gene unclear. This CDR3 comprises 15 residues. V was shortened by 4 bases and J by 1 base, with 12 bases between the two germline ends. Germline values: CDR1 SEHNR, CDR2 FQNEAQ (reference sequence). CDR3 loop: CASSSLLQGTDTQYF. The CDR3 nucleotides read TGTGCCAGCAGCTCGCTTCTCCAGGGCACAGATACGCAGTATTTT.

The chain is built from TRBV28 and TRBJ2-1, with 7 bases lining up with TRBD1. The CDR3 has 17 residues. With V trimmed by 6 bases and J by 7 bases, 18 bases remained unmatched. Germline V gene sequence: CDR1 MDHEN, CDR2 SYDVKM. The CDR3 protein is CASSSSGDRASGNEQFF. As DNA, the CDR3 is TGTGCCAGCAGCTCCTCCGGAGACAGGGCGAGTGGGAATGAGCAGTTCTTC.

The DNA of the CDR3 is TGTGCTACGAGGGTGGGCGGTCAGCCCCAGCATTTT. Protein product: CATRVGGQPQHF. This chain uses TRBV28 with TRBJ1-5; D is undetermined. The germline CDR1 and CDR2 sequences are MDHEN and SYDVKM. The CDR3 covers 12 residues. Full variable domain (missing parts from reference TRBV28 and TRBJ1-5): DVKVTQSSRYLVKRTGEKVFLECVQDMDHENMFWYRQDPGLGLRLIYFSYDVKMKEKGDIPEGYSVSREKKERFSLILESASTNQTSMYLCATRVGGQPQHFGDGTRLSIL.

This clone was counted a few times. The rearrangement joins TRBV5-1 to TRBJ2-6; 7 bases fit TRBD2. The CDR3 consists of 17 residues. Germline V gene lookup returns CDR1 SGHRS and CDR2 YFSETQ. The V segment lost 1 base and the J segment 2 bases; nucleotides outside the gene matches: 6. The chain's CDR3 is CASSLWQGGTGANVLTF. The CDR3, as DNA: TGCGCCAGCAGCTTGTGGCAGGGAGGGACTGGGGCCAACGTCCTGACTTTC.

V gene TRBV7-3 combines with J gene TRBJ2-1; 11 positions agree with TRBD2. Germline CDR1 and CDR2: SGHTA and FQGTGA. CDR3 length equals 14 residues. V lost 4 bases and J lost 9; bases outside the gene matches: 5. CDR3 region: CASSSGTSGGEQFF. The CDR3 DNA sequence: TGTGCCAGCAGCTCTGGGACTAGCGGCGGTGAGCAGTTCTTC.

The chain carries TRBV7-2 and TRBJ2-5; maybe TRBD2 (5 bases). V was shortened by 2 bases and J by 3 bases, with 10 bases between the two germline ends. The length of the CDR3 is 14 residues. CDR1 SGHTA and CDR2 FQGNSA come from the germline V gene. The CDR3 region has the DNA TGTGCCAGCAGCTTAATGACTACGAAAGAGACCCAGTACTTC. It is translated as CASSLMTTKETQYF.

The chain combines TRBV4-1 with TRBJ2-7, with 9 bases aligning to TRBD2. After removal of 0 bases from V and 9 bases from J, the junction contained 9 bases not matched to a gene. The CDR3 has 15 amino acids. Germline loops: CDR1 MGHRA, CDR2 YSYEKL. The CDR3, as DNA: TGCGCCAGCAGCCAAGAACCAGCGGGAGGTCGGGGGCAGTACTTC. This gives the protein CASSQEPAGGRGQYF.

As to this clone: The sample has other DNA sequences that encode this CDR3 too. This chain links TRBV5-1 with TRBJ2-2, with TRBD1 matching over 7 bases. Losses at the gene ends were 2 bases for V and 4 bases for J; bases not matched to a gene: 2. The CDR3 spans 14 residues. In germline, CDR1 is SGHRS, CDR2 YFSETQ. CDR3 in amino acids: CASSFRQGTGELFF. Here the CDR3 DNA reads TGCGCCAGCAGCTTCCGACAGGGCACCGGGGAGCTGTTTTTT.

V gene TRBV9 combines with J gene TRBJ2-1; D may be TRBD1 (5 bases). Germline loops: CDR1 SGDLS, CDR2 YYNGEE. V dropped 4 bases and J dropped 0 bases, with 14 bases sitting between them. The CDR3 loop spans 16 amino acids. In DNA, the CDR3 is TGTGCCAGCAGCCTAAGGGGCGGTAGCTCCTACAATGAGCAGTTCTTC. It is translated as CASSLRGGSSYNEQFF.

The chain has TRBV28 and TRBJ1-4, with TRBD1 matching 7 bases. Germline CDR1 and CDR2: MDHEN and SYDVKM. The length of the CDR3 is 15 residues. V lost 5 bases and J lost 8; bases outside the gene matches: 11. CDR3 protein: CASSPTGVSDEKLFF. As DNA, the CDR3 is TGTGCCAGCAGTCCAACAGGGGTCTCTGACGAAAAACTGTTTTTT.

V usage is TRBV2 and J usage is TRBJ2-5; the match to TRBD1 covers 7 bases. The J call may not be correct, given that the DNA end is closer to TRBJ2-7. CDR1 and CDR2 from the germline V gene are SNHLY and FYNNEI. This CDR3 spans 14 amino acids. CDR3 DNA sequence: TGTGCCAGCAAAAAGGAAGGGGGCTTCCACGAGCAGTACTTC. Residues: CASKKEGGFHEQYF.